This T cell receptor (beta chain) is drawn from a study of T cell responses to AZD1222 COVID-19 vaccine. CDR3 length equals 12 residues. V was pared by 6 bases and J by 3 bases, with 8 bases between. Germline CDR1 is MDHEN and CDR2 is SYDVKM. Profiled with immunoSEQ multiplex PCR; TCRdb holds only in-frame clones, not every one. This sample yields about 150,000 clones, of which roughly nine tenths are seen a single time; 5.1% belongs to the top ten. The specimen comprised peripheral blood, sampled on day 0 of AZD1222 vaccination. V gene TRBV28 combines with J gene TRBJ1-2, with D maybe TRBD1 (5 bases). The TCR was taken from an adult in good health. DNA for the CDR3: TGTGCCAGCAGGGACACGGACTATGGCTACACCTTC. It translates to CASRDTDYGYTF.